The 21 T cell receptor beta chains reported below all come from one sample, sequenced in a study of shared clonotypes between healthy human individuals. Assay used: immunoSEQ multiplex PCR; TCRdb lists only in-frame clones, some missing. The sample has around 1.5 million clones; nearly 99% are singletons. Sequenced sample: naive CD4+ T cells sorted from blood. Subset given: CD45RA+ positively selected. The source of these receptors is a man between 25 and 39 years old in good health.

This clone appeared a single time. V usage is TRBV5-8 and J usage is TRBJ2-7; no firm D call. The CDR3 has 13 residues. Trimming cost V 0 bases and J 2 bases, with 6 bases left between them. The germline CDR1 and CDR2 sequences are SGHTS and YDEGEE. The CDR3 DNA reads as TGTGCCAGCAGCTTGGGGATTACCTACGAGCAGTACTTC. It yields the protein CASSLGITYEQYF.

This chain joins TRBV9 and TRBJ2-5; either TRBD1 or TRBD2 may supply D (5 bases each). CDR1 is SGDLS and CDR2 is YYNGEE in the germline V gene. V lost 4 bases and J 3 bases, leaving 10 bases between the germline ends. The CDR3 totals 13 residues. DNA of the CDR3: TGTGCCAGCAGCCCGGGGCAAGAAGAGACCCAGTACTTC. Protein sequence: CASSPGQEETQYF.

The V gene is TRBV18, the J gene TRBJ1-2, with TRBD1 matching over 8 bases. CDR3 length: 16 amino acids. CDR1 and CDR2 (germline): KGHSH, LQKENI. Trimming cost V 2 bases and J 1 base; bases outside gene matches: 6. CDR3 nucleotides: TGTGCCAGCTCACCAAACCAGGGGGCCTTTAACTATGGCTACACCTTC. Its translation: CASSPNQGAFNYGYTF. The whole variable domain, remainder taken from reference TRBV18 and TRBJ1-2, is NAGVMQNPRHLVRRRGQEARLRCSPMKGHSHVYWYRQLPEEGLKFMVYLQKENIIDESGMPKERFSAEFPKEGPSILRIQQVVRGDSAAYFCASSPNQGAFNYGYTFGSGTRLTVV.

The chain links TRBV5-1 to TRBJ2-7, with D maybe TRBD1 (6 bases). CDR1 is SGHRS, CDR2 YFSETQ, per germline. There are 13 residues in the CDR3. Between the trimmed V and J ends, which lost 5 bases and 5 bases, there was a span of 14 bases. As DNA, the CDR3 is TGCGCCAGCAGGGAACAGGGAAGTGACGAGCAGTACTTC. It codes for CASREQGSDEQYF.

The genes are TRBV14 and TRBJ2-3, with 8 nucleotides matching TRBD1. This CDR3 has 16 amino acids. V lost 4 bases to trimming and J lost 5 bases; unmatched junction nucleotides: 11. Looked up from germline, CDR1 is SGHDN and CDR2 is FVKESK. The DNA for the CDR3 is TGTGCCAGCAGCCCGTGGACAGGGAAGTTTGGAGATACGCAGTATTTT. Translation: CASSPWTGKFGDTQYF.

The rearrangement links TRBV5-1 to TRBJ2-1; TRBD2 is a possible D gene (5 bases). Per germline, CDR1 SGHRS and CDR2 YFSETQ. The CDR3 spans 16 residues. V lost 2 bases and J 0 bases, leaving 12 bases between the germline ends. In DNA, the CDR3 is TGCGCCAGCAGCTTCCTTCATGGGAGCTCCTACAATGAGCAGTTCTTC. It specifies CASSFLHGSSYNEQFF.

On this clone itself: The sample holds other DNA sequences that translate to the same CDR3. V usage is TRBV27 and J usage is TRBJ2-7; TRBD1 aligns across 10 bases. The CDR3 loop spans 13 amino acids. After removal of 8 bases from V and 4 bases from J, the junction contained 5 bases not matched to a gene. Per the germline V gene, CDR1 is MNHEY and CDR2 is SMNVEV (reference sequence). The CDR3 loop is CASSGTGAYEQYF. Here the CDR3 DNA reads TGTGCCAGCTCCGGGACAGGGGCATACGAGCAGTACTTC.

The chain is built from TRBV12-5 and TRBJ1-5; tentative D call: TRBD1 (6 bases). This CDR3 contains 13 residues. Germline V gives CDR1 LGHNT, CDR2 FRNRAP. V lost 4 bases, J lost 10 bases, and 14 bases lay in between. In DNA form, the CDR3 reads TGTGCTAGTGGTTACGACAGGTTTCAACCCCAGCATTTT. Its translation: CASGYDRFQPQHF.

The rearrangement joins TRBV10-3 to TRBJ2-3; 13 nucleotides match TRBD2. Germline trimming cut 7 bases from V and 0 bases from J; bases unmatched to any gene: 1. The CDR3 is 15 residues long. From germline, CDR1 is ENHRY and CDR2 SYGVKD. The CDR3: CAIKGLAGSTDTQYF. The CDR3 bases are TGTGCCATCAAGGGACTAGCGGGAAGCACAGATACGCAGTATTTT.

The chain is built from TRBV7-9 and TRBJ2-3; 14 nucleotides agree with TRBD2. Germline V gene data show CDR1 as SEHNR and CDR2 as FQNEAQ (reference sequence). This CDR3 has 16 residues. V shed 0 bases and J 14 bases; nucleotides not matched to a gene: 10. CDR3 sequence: CASSLALTGTSGRRYF. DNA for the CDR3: TGTGCCAGCAGCTTAGCCCTTACCGGGACTAGCGGGAGAAGGTATTTT.

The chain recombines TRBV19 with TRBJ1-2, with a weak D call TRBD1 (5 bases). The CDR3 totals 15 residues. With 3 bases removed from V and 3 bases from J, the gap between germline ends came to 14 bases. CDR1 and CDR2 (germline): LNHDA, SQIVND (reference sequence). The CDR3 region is CASSITRGADYGYTF. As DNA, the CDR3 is TGTGCCAGTAGTATTACAAGGGGTGCGGACTATGGCTACACCTTC.

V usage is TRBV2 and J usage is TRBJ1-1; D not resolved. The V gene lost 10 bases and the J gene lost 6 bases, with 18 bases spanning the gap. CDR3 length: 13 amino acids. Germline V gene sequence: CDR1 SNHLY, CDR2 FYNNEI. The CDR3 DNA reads TGTGCCACCAAGAGGTTTCGGGAAGCTGAAGCTTTCTTT. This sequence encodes CATKRFREAEAFF.

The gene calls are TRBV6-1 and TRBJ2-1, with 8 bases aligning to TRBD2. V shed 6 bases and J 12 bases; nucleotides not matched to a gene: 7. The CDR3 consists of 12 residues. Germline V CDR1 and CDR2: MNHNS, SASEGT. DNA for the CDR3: TGTGCCAGCAGCCCGCTAGCGGGCGGGCAGTTCTTC. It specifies CASSPLAGGQFF.

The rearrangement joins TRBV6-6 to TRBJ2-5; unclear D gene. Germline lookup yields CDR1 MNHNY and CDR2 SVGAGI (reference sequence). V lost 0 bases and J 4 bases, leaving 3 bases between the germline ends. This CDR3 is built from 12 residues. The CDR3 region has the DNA TGTGCCAGCAGTTACTCGACAGAGACCCAGTACTTC. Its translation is CASSYSTETQYF.

CDR3 nucleotide sequence: TGTGCCAGCAGCCCAGGCCCCCGAGCGAAAGAATACAATGAGCAGTTCTTC. Translating it yields CASSPGPRAKEYNEQFF. The chain recombines TRBV11-2 with TRBJ2-1; D is unclear. Trimming took off 5 bases at V and 4 bases at J, with 21 bases between the two ends. The CDR3 has 17 residues. The V gene's germline CDR1 is SGHAT and CDR2 FQNNGV.

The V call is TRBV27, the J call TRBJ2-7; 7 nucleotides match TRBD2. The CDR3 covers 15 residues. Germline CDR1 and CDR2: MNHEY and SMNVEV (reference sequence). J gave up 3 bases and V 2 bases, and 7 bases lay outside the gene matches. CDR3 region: CASSLAGELYYEQYF. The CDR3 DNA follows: TGTGCCAGCAGTTTAGCGGGAGAACTTTACTACGAGCAGTACTTC.

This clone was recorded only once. For the CDR3, the DNA is TGTGCCAGCAGTGAAGCGCACCGCGGGGGCCACTATGGCTACACCTTC. Protein: CASSEAHRGGHYGYTF. This sequence joins TRBV2 and TRBJ1-2; D perhaps matches TRBD1 (6 bases). Germline-derived CDR1 and CDR2 are SNHLY and FYNNEI. The CDR3 has 16 residues. V gave up 0 bases and J gave up 3 bases, with 14 bases separating them.

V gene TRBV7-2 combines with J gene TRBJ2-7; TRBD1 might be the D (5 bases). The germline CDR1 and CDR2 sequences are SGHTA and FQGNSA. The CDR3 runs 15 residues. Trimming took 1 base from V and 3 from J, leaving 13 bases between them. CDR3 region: CASSLGQSEYYEQYF. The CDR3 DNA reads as TGTGCCAGCAGCTTAGGACAGTCAGAATACTACGAGCAGTACTTC.

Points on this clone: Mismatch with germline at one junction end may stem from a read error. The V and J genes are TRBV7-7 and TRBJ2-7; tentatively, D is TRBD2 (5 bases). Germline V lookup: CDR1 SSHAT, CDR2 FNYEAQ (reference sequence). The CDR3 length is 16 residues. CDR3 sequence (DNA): TGTGCTAGCAGCTTTGGCCGGCGGGCCCCCTCCTACGAGCAGTACTTC. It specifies CASSFGRRAPSYEQYF.

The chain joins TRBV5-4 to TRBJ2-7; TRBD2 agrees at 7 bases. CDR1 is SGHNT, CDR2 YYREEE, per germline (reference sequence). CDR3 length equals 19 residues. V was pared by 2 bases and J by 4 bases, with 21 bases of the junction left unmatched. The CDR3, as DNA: TGTGCCAGCAGCTTTGCGACACGGTGGGACGCGGGAGAGTTATACGAGCAGTACTTC. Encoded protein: CASSFATRWDAGELYEQYF.

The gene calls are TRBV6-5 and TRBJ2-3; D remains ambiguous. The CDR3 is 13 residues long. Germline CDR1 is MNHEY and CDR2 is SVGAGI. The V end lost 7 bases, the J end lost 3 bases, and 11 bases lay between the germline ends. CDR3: CASTADGTDTQYF. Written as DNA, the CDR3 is TGTGCCAGCACAGCCGACGGGACAGATACGCAGTATTTT.